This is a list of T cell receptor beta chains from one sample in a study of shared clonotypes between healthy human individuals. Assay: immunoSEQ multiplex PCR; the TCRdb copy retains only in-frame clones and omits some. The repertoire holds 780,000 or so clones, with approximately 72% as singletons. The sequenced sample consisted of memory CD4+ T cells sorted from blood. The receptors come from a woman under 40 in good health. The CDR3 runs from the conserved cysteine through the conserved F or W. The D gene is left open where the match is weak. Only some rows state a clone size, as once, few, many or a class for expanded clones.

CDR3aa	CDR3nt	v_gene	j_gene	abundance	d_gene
CASSHRQGRNEKLFF	TGTGCCAGCAGCCACCGACAGGGGAGGAATGAAAAACTGTTTTTT	TRBV5-8	TRBJ1-4	few	TRBD1
CASSRDRGLGEQFF	TGTGCCAGCAGTCGGGACAGGGGGTTAGGTGAGCAGTTCTTC	TRBV6-4	TRBJ2-1	NA	TRBD1
CAWRGTGANVLTF	TGTGCCTGGAGAGGGACTGGGGCCAACGTCCTGACTTTC	TRBV30	TRBJ2-6	NA	NA
CASSRGVMGPQHF	TGCGCCAGCAGTCGGGGGGTGATGGGGCCCCAGCATTTT	TRBV10-1	TRBJ1-5	NA	NA
CASSTGGPRETQYF	TGCGCCAGCTCAACGGGAGGTCCCCGGGAGACCCAGTACTTC	TRBV5-1	TRBJ2-5	many	TRBD2
CAISDMASGRQEQFF	TGTGCCATCAGTGATATGGCTAGCGGGAGGCAAGAGCAGTTCTTC	TRBV10-3	TRBJ2-1	NA	TRBD2
CASSPRGVGNQPQHF	TGTGCCAGCAGTCCCAGGGGAGTCGGCAATCAGCCCCAGCATTTT	TRBV6-6	TRBJ1-5	NA	NA
CASSYGDLAEAFF	TGTGCCAGCAGTTACGGGGACCTGGCTGAAGCTTTCTTT	TRBV6-6	TRBJ1-1	NA	NA
CACGWGEQFF	TGTGCATGCGGATGGGGAGAGCAGTTCTTC	TRBV30	TRBJ2-1	NA	NA
CASSSRVDSKLATNEKLFF	TGTGCCAGCAGCTCCAGGGTGGACAGCAAACTTGCAACTAATGAAAAACTGTTTTTT	TRBV13	TRBJ1-4	NA	NA
CASSFDRVVYGYTF	TGTGCCAGCAGCTTTGACAGGGTGGTCTATGGCTACACCTTC	TRBV5-8	TRBJ1-2	NA	TRBD1
CASSFRGRYNEQFF	TGTGCCAGCAGTTTCCGGGGACGTTACAATGAGCAGTTCTTC	TRBV28	TRBJ2-1	NA	NA
CASSSGQGGVLNTEAFF	TGTGCCAGCTCATCGGGACAGGGAGGTGTTTTGAACACTGAAGCTTTCTTT	TRBV18	TRBJ1-1	NA	TRBD1
CASSRTGNYGYTF	TGTGCCAGTAGTAGGACAGGGAACTATGGCTACACCTTC	TRBV19	TRBJ1-2	NA	TRBD1
CASPRWPLRGQETQYF	TGTGCCAGCCCCCGGTGGCCCCTACGGGGTCAAGAGACCCAGTACTTC	TRBV6-4	TRBJ2-5	NA	NA
CAWSLTGSPQHF	TGTGCCTGGAGTTTGACGGGCTCACCCCAGCATTTT	TRBV30	TRBJ1-5	few	NA
CASSYRDNTEAFF	TGTGCCAGCAGTTACAGGGATAACACTGAAGCTTTCTTT	TRBV6-6	TRBJ1-1	NA	NA
CASSAGGYTGELFF	TGTGCCAGCAGTGCCGGAGGGTACACCGGGGAGCTGTTTTTT	TRBV2	TRBJ2-2	NA	NA
CASSQPGRENYGYTF	TGTGCCAGCAGCCAACCTGGCAGGGAGAACTATGGCTACACCTTC	TRBV5-4	TRBJ1-2	few	NA
CASTRDRGYTEAFF	TGTGCCAGCACCAGGGACAGGGGATACACTGAAGCTTTCTTT	TRBV6-1	TRBJ1-1	NA	TRBD1
CASIPGLAGYNEQFF	TGTGCCAGCATCCCGGGACTAGCGGGATACAATGAGCAGTTCTTC	TRBV7-2	TRBJ2-1	NA	TRBD2
CASTRPGAKGYTF	TGTGCCAGCACCCGCCCGGGGGCAAAAGGCTACACCTTC	TRBV25-1	TRBJ1-2	NA	NA
CASSSGGGNYELYF	TGTGCCAGCAGCTCGGGAGGGGGGAACTACGAGCTGTACTTC	TRBV7-6	TRBJ2-7	NA	TRBD2
CASSSPLTGEADTQYF	TGTGCCAGCAGTTCTCCTTTGACAGGGGAGGCAGATACGCAGTATTTT	TRBV28	TRBJ2-3	NA	TRBD1
CASSQSFRGSGNTIYF	TGCGCCAGCAGCCAGTCATTCCGGGGTTCTGGAAACACCATATATTTT	TRBV4-1	TRBJ1-3	NA	NA
CASSQDSILNEKLFF	TGCGCCAGCAGCCAAGATTCGATATTAAATGAAAAACTGTTTTTT	TRBV4-1	TRBJ1-4	NA	NA